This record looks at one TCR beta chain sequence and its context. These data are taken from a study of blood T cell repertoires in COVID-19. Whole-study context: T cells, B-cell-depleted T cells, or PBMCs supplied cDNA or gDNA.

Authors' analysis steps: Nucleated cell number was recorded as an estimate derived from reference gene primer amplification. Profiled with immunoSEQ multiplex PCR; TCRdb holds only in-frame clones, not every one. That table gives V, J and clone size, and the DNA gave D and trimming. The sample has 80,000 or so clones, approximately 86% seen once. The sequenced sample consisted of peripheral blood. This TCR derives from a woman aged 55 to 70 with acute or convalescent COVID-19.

The DNA for the CDR3 is TGTGCCAGCAGTGAATCGCGCTCTGAATCACCCCTCCACTTT. Translating gives CASSESRSESPLHF. V gene TRBV6-1 combines with J gene TRBJ1-6; D remains ambiguous. CDR1 MNHNS and CDR2 SASEGT come from the germline V gene. Trimming removed 2 bases at V and 10 bases at J, with 12 bases between. The CDR3 extends over 14 amino acids.